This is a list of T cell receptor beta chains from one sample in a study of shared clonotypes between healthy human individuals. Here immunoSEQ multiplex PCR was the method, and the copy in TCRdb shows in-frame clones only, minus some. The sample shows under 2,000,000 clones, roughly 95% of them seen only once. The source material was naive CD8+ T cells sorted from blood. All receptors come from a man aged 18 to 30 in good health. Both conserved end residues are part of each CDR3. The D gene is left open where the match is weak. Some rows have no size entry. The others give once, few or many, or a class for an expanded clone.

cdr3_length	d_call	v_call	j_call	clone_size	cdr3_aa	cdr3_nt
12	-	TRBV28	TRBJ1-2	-	CASSTWTTGYTF	TGTGCCAGTTCGACATGGACCACGGGCTACACCTTC
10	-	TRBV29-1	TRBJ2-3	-	CSAYTDTQYF	TGCAGCGCTTACACAGATACGCAGTATTTT
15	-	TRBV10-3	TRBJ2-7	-	CAISESYGTTYEQYF	TGTGCCATCAGTGAGAGTTACGGGACCACCTACGAGCAGTACTTC
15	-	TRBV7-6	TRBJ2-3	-	CASSLGDVSTDTQYF	TGTGCCAGCAGCTTAGGGGACGTAAGCACAGATACGCAGTATTTT
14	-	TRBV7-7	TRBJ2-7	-	CASSLSPDFYEQYF	TGTGCTAGCAGCTTGTCTCCAGACTTCTACGAGCAGTACTTC
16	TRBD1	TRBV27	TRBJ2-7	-	CASTTRTGLEAYEQYF	TGTGCCAGCACCACCCGGACAGGGCTCGAGGCCTACGAGCAGTACTTC
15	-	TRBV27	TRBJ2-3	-	CASSSLAGGPDTQYF	TGTGCCAGCAGTTCCCTCGCTGGGGGGCCAGATACGCAGTATTTT
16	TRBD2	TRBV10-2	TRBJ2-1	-	CASSLGTSGVYNEQFF	TGCGCCAGCAGCCTAGGGACTAGCGGAGTTTACAATGAGCAGTTCTTC
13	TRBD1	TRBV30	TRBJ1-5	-	CAWSVTGDQPQHF	TGTGCCTGGAGTGTGACAGGGGATCAGCCCCAGCATTTT
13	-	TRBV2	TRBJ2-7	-	CASILPPSYEQYF	TGTGCCAGCATACTCCCCCCATCCTACGAGCAGTACTTC
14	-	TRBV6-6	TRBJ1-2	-	CASSPSPGLRGYTF	TGTGCCAGCAGTCCCTCCCCTGGATTGAGAGGCTACACCTTC
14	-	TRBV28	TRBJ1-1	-	CASSLSRLNTEAFF	TGTGCCAGCAGTTTGTCTCGCCTGAACACTGAAGCTTTCTTT
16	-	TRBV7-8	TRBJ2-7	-	CASSLGFGTLSYEQYF	TGTGCCAGCAGCTTAGGGTTCGGGACTCTCAGCTACGAGCAGTACTTC
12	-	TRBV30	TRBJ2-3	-	CAWSLGADTQYF	TGTGCCTGGAGTCTCGGGGCGGATACGCAGTATTTT
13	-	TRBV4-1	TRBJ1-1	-	CASSQDEESEAFF	TGCGCCAGCAGCCAAGATGAGGAGAGTGAAGCTTTCTTT
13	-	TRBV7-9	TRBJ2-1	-	CATREDSYNEQFF	TGTGCCACGCGGGAAGACTCCTACAATGAGCAGTTCTTC
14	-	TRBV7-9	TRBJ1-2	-	CATTPRGGGPGYTF	TGTGCCACCACACCCCGGGGGGGTGGACCTGGCTACACCTTC
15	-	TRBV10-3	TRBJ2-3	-	CAISKVPPPTDTQYF	TGTGCCATCAGTAAAGTCCCTCCCCCCACAGATACGCAGTATTTT
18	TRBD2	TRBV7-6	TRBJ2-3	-	CASSLAGASGGATDTQYF	TGTGCCAGCAGCTTAGCGGGGGCGAGCGGGGGGGCCACAGATACGCAGTATTTT
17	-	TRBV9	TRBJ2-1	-	CATSTGAGRGSYNEQFF	TGTGCCACATCCACGGGGGCGGGACGCGGCTCCTACAATGAGCAGTTCTTC
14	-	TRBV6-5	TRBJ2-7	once	CASSFGGPSYEQYF	TGTGCCAGCAGTTTCGGGGGGCCCTCCTACGAGCAGTACTTC
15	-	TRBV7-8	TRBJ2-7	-	CASSLARPSAYEQYF	TGTGCCAGCAGTCTGGCAAGGCCGTCGGCCTACGAGCAGTACTTC
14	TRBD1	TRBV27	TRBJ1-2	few	CASSLIGTGDGYTF	TGTGCCAGCAGTTTAATAGGGACAGGGGATGGCTACACCTTC
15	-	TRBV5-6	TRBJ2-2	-	CASSLNFLGTGELFF	TGTGCCAGCAGCTTGAACTTCCTGGGGACCGGGGAGCTGTTTTTT
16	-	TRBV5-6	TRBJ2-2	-	CASSFLAGSGTGELFF	TGTGCCAGCAGCTTCCTTGCGGGGTCCGGCACCGGGGAGCTGTTTTTT
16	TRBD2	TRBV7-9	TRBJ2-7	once	CASSVSLAVPDYEQYF	TGTGCCAGCAGCGTTAGTCTAGCGGTGCCGGACTACGAGCAGTACTTC
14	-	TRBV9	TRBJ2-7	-	CASSVGGSTYEQYF	TGTGCCAGCAGCGTAGGCGGTAGCACATACGAGCAGTACTTC
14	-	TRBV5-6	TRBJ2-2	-	CASSLTGSTGELFF	TGTGCCAGCAGCTTAACAGGGAGCACCGGGGAGCTGTTTTTT
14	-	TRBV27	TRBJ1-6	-	CASSMGGSYSPLHF	TGTGCCAGCAGTATGGGGGGCTCTTATTCACCCCTCCACTTT
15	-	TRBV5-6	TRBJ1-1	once	CASSGIGVGYTEAFF	TGTGCCAGCAGCGGGATAGGGGTTGGGTACACTGAAGCTTTCTTT
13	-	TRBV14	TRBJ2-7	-	CASSLQASYEQYF	TGTGCCAGCAGCCTTCAAGCTTCCTACGAGCAGTACTTC
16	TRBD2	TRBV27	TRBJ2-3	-	CASSLLPSGSTDTQYF	TGTGCCAGCAGTTTATTGCCTAGCGGTAGCACAGATACGCAGTATTTT
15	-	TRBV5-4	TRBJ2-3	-	CASSRWDGSTDTQYF	TGTGCCAGCAGCCGATGGGACGGCAGCACAGATACGCAGTATTTT
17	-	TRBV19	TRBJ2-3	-	CASSIGGGQFSTDTQYF	TGTGCCAGTAGTATAGGGGGGGGACAATTTAGCACAGATACGCAGTATTTT
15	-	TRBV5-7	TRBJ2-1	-	CASSAGHKYSNEQFF	TGTGCCAGCAGCGCAGGACATAAATACAGCAATGAGCAGTTCTTC
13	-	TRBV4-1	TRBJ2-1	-	CASSQANGGEQFF	TGCGCCAGCAGCCAAGCTAATGGTGGTGAGCAGTTCTTC
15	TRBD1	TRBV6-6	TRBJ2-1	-	CASSYKGALADEQFF	TGTGCCAGCAGTTATAAGGGGGCGTTGGCCGATGAGCAGTTCTTC
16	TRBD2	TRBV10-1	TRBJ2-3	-	CASSELAGGLTDTQYF	TGCGCCAGCAGTGAACTAGCGGGAGGGTTGACAGATACGCAGTATTTT
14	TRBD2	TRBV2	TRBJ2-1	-	CATSTSGGVIEQFF	TGTGCCACCTCGACTAGCGGGGGGGTGATTGAGCAGTTCTTC
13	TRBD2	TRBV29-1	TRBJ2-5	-	CSVALAGWETQYF	TGCAGCGTTGCACTAGCGGGATGGGAGACCCAGTACTTC
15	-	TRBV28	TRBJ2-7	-	CASRTLGEGAPEQYF	TGTGCCAGCCGAACCTTAGGGGAGGGGGCCCCCGAGCAGTACTTC
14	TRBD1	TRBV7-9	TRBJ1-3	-	CASSSGTVGNTIYF	TGTGCCAGCAGCTCCGGGACAGTAGGAAACACCATATATTTT
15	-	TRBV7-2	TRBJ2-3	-	CASSSSGGHADTQYF	TGTGCCAGCAGCTCCTCGGGGGGCCATGCAGATACGCAGTATTTT
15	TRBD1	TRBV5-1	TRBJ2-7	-	CASSWRQGAAYEQYF	TGCGCCAGCAGCTGGCGACAGGGGGCGGCCTACGAGCAGTACTTC
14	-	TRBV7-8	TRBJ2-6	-	CASTPAPGANVLTF	TGTGCCAGCACCCCGGCCCCTGGGGCCAACGTCCTGACTTTC
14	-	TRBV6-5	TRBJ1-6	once	CASSLTSGGSPLHF	TGTGCCAGCAGTTTGACATCTGGAGGGTCACCCCTCCACTTT
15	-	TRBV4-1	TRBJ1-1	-	CASSQAQTSGTEAFF	TGCGCCAGCAGCCAAGCGCAGACCTCCGGCACTGAAGCTTTCTTT
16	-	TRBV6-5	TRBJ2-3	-	CASSYTRPWATDTQYF	TGTGCCAGCAGTTACACTCGACCATGGGCCACAGATACGCAGTATTTT
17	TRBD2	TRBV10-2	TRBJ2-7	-	CASSEELAGGLLYEQYF	TGCGCCAGCAGTGAGGAACTAGCGGGAGGTCTCCTCTACGAGCAGTACTTC
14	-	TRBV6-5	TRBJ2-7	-	CASSYGDGTYEQYF	TGTGCCAGCAGTTACGGTGACGGTACATACGAGCAGTACTTC
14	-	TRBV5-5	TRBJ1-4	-	CASSLSATNEKLFF	TGTGCCAGCAGCTTGTCCGCAACTAATGAAAAACTGTTTTTT
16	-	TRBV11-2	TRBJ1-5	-	CASSLEGGIYNQPQHF	TGTGCCAGCAGCTTAGAGGGGGGGATTTACAATCAGCCCCAGCATTTT
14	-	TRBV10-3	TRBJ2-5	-	CAISESTGQETQYF	TGTGCCATCAGTGAGTCCACAGGGCAAGAGACCCAGTACTTC
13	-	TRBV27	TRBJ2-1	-	CASSLRGQNEQFF	TGTGCCAGCAGTTTACGGGGGCAGAATGAGCAGTTCTTC
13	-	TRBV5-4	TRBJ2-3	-	CASGVLGTDTQYF	TGTGCCAGCGGAGTTCTGGGCACAGATACGCAGTATTTT
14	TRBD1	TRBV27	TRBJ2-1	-	CASSLTGALNEQFF	TGTGCCAGCAGCTTGACAGGGGCTTTGAATGAGCAGTTCTTC
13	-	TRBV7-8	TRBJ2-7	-	CASSQGRDYEQYF	TGTGCCAGCAGCCAAGGACGGGACTACGAGCAGTACTTC